The 13 T cell receptor beta chains reported below all come from one sample, sequenced in a study of T cell repertoires in cytomegalovirus infection. MiXCR was run by TCRdb on the reads, yielding one entry per CDR3 protein. The sample holds nearly 650,000 distinct CDR3 sequences, 24% seen once. Material: CD8+ T cells from PBMCs. All receptors come from a human donor in good health (CMV status not recorded). Some clones in this sample may be carry-over from other donors' samples.

This clonotype has a handful of counts. The V and J genes are TRBV7-3 and TRBJ1-5; D gene unclear. Trimming cost V 0 bases and J 0 bases, with 9 bases left between them. CDR3 length: 16 amino acids. Germline CDR1 and CDR2: SGHTA and FQGTGA. This chain's CDR3 is CASSLTEEGSNQPQHF. CDR3 bases: TGTGCCAGCAGCTTAACGGAAGAAGGTAGCAATCAGCCCCAGCATTTT.

This clonotype occurred a few times. The genes are TRBV2 and TRBJ2-3, with TRBD2 identical over 16 bases. The junction had 6 bases not matched to a gene; V was cut back by 5 bases and J by 4 bases. The CDR3 consists of 17 residues. The germline V gene has CDR1 SNHLY and CDR2 FYNNEI. CDR3 nucleotides: TGTGCCAGCAGTTCCGGGACTAGCGGGGGGGCCCCAGATACGCAGTATTTT. It yields the protein CASSSGTSGGAPDTQYF.

This clonotype has only a few counts. This chain joins TRBV6-2 or TRBV6-3 and TRBJ1-5, with D possibly matching TRBD1 (5 bases). V lost 5 bases and J 5 bases, leaving 16 bases between the germline ends. Germline values: CDR1 MNHEY, CDR2 SVGEGT. This CDR3 contains 15 residues. CDR3 in amino acids: CASSSNRIGDQPQHF. The CDR3 DNA reads TGTGCCAGCAGTAGCAACAGGATAGGGGATCAGCCCCAGCATTTT.

This clonotype was counted at least ten times. The chain uses TRBV7-2 and TRBJ1-1, with 7 bases aligning to TRBD1. Trimming removed 5 bases from V and 10 bases from J; junction bases left unmatched: 10. In germline, CDR1 is SGHTA, CDR2 FQGNSA. The CDR3 has 13 residues. Here the CDR3 DNA reads TGTGCCAGCAGCCCCCCTAGTCACAGGGGAGCTTTCTTT. Protein: CASSPPSHRGAFF.

This clonotype occurred many times. The CDR3 nucleotides read TGTGCCAGCAGTTTAGGTGTCTCCTACAATGAGCAGTTCTTC. Translating gives CASSLGVSYNEQFF. The chain carries TRBV12-3 or TRBV12-4 and TRBJ2-1; D is unclear. Trimming stripped 1 base from V and 0 bases from J, with 4 bases between. The CDR3 has 14 amino acids.

This clonotype has ten or more counts. This chain joins TRBV12-3 or TRBV12-4 and TRBJ1-5; D is ambiguous. Trimming took off 3 bases at V and 2 bases at J, with 5 bases between the two ends. This CDR3 has 13 amino acids. CDR3 sequence (DNA): TGTGCCAGCAGTTTTTACGGCAATCAGCCCCAGCATTTT. Translated, it gives CASSFYGNQPQHF.

A word on this clonotype: A junction end diverges from the germline sequence, so it may reflect a read error. The rearrangement uses TRBV4-1 and TRBJ1-3; a weak D match, TRBD1 (5 bases). CDR1 is MGHRA, CDR2 YSYEKL, per germline. The CDR3 is 18 amino acids. The CDR3 bases are TGCGCCAGCAGCCAAGATCCCCTAACAGGTGACCCTGGTAACACCATATATTTT. Protein: CASSQDPLTGDPGNTIYF.

The J gene is TRBJ2-3, the V gene TRBV29-1; 8 nucleotides agree with TRBD1. Looked up from germline, CDR1 is SQVTM and CDR2 is ANQGSEA. V dropped 1 base and J dropped 2; count of bases not matched to a gene: 2. The CDR3 is 14 amino acids. CDR3 in amino acids: CSVEGTGITDTQYF. The CDR3, as DNA: TGCAGCGTTGAAGGGACAGGGATCACAGATACGCAGTATTTT.

In its sample, this clonotype was seen many times. The chain joins TRBV6-1 to TRBJ2-3; D perhaps matches TRBD1 (6 bases). The CDR3 consists of 15 residues. Germline values: CDR1 MNHNS, CDR2 SASEGT. The V and J ends lost 5 bases and 0 bases respectively, with 12 bases between them. CDR3 nucleotide sequence: TGTGCCAGCAGTTCCACAGGGTGGAGCACAGATACGCAGTATTTT. Encoded protein: CASSSTGWSTDTQYF.

The chain combines TRBV6-5 with TRBJ2-5; 11 bases are a match to TRBD1. The ends lost 10 bases at V and 4 bases at J; junction bases unmatched: 8. This CDR3 region has 14 residues. Germline lookup yields CDR1 MNHEY and CDR2 SVGAGI. In DNA, the CDR3 is TGTGCCAACAGGGGGGGACAGGGGGGAGAGACCCAGTACTTC. Its protein product is CANRGGQGGETQYF.

The chain is built from TRBV7-3 and TRBJ2-4; possibly TRBD1 or TRBD2 for D (5 bases each). With 2 bases removed from V and 11 bases from J, the gap between germline ends came to 16 bases. This CDR3 region has 14 residues. Looked up from germline, CDR1 is SGHTA and CDR2 is FQGTGA. The CDR3 DNA reads TGTGCCAGCAGCTTAGACCGGGACGGTCACCTTCAGTACTTC. Protein sequence: CASSLDRDGHLQYF.

The J gene is TRBJ1-2, the V gene TRBV28; TRBD1 agrees at 7 bases. Looked up from germline, CDR1 is MDHEN and CDR2 is SYDVKM. After removal of 4 bases from V and 3 bases from J, the junction contained 8 bases not matched to a gene. The CDR3 consists of 15 residues. The CDR3 loop reads CASSSLDRADYGYTF. DNA of the CDR3: TGTGCCAGCAGTTCCCTCGACAGGGCTGACTATGGCTACACCTTC.

The chain uses TRBV5-4 and TRBJ1-1; the match to TRBD1 covers 9 bases. The CDR3 extends over 14 amino acids. Germline-derived CDR1 and CDR2 are SGHNT and YYREEE (reference sequence). V trimming: 4 bases; J trimming: 4 bases; junction bases outside the gene matches: 5. This CDR3 reads CASSEDRGGTEAFF. The CDR3 nucleotides are TGTGCCAGCAGCGAGGACAGGGGTGGCACTGAAGCTTTCTTT.